Listed here are 10 T cell receptor beta chains from one sample, sequenced in a study of cytomegalovirus exposure and HLA in healthy donors. The PCR contained 60 Vbeta and 13 Jbeta primers. Sequenced by immunoSEQ multiplex PCR; TCRdb stores in-frame clones only, minus some. The table lists about 130,000 clones, about 84% of them singletons. The sequenced sample consisted of PBMCs. These receptors came from a boy between 10 and 17 years old in good health and CMV-seronegative.

The rearrangement joins TRBV5-1 to TRBJ2-7, with TRBD1 matching 8 bases. Unmatched junction bases numbered 4, after V lost 0 bases and J lost 2 bases. CDR3 length equals 15 residues. CDR1 and CDR2 (germline): SGHRS, YFSETQ. The CDR3 bases are TGCGCCAGCAGCTTGGGGGGGACAGGACCCTACGAGCAGTACTTC. Translation gives CASSLGGTGPYEQYF.

This sequence joins TRBV4-3 and TRBJ1-1, with a tentative D call TRBD1 (6 bases). The CDR3 spans 12 residues. The V gene lost 3 bases and the J gene lost 11 bases, with 13 bases spanning the gap. The V gene's germline CDR1 is LGHNA and CDR2 YSLEER. The CDR3 DNA is TGCGCCAGCAGCCACCCGGCCAGGGGTGCTTTCTTT. The encoded protein is CASSHPARGAFF.

This clone occurred once. The rearrangement uses TRBV6-5 and TRBJ1-3, with TRBD1 matching 8 bases. The length of the CDR3 is 13 residues. Germline loops: CDR1 MNHEY, CDR2 SVGAGI. Trimming at V came to 7 bases and at J to 7 bases, leaving 6 bases not matched to a gene. CDR3 coding DNA: TGTGCCAGCAAGCAGGGGGCAGGCAACACCATATATTTT. Encoded protein: CASKQGAGNTIYF.

The V and J genes are TRBV5-1 and TRBJ2-3; 10 bases agree with TRBD1. The CDR3 contains 15 residues. With V trimmed by 4 bases and J by 3 bases, 5 bases remained unmatched. Germline V CDR1 and CDR2: SGHRS, YFSETQ. The CDR3 bases are TGCGCCAGCAGCGCGGGACAGGGGTGGACAGATACGCAGTATTTT. As protein: CASSAGQGWTDTQYF.

The CDR3 here is CASSPGLAGGREQYF. The CDR3 nucleotides read TGTGCCAGCAGCCCCGGACTAGCGGGAGGTCGCGAGCAGTACTTC. The chain recombines TRBV5-4 with TRBJ2-7, with 14 bases matching TRBD2. The CDR3 runs 15 residues. Germline V gene sequence: CDR1 SGHNT, CDR2 YYREEE (reference sequence). V shed 4 bases and J 6 bases; nucleotides not matched to a gene: 6. The entire variable domain, with the rest obtained from reference TRBV5-4 and TRBJ2-7, is as follows: ETGVTQSPTHLIKTRGQQVTLRCSSQSGHNTVSWYQQALGQGPQFIFQYYREEENGRGNFPPRFSGLQFPNYSSELNVNALELDDSALYLCASSPGLAGGREQYFGPGTRLTVT.

The chain uses TRBV6-4 and TRBJ2-6; D perhaps matches TRBD2 (7 bases). Germline CDR1 MRHNA, CDR2 SNTAGT. The CDR3 runs to 21 residues. The V and J ends lost 2 bases and 0 bases respectively, with 23 bases between them. CDR3 nucleotide sequence: TGTGCCAGCAGTGACCCGACGACGGGGGGCCACTCCTTCTCTGGGGCCAACGTCCTGACTTTC. It encodes CASSDPTTGGHSFSGANVLTF.

The chain uses TRBV7-2 and TRBJ2-7, with D possibly TRBD1 on 6 matching bases. CDR1 is SGHTA, CDR2 FQGNSA, per germline. V was cut by 1 base and J by 3 bases, with 13 bases left in between. The CDR3 has 15 amino acids. This CDR3 is CASSLGGGGHYEQYF. The CDR3 DNA follows: TGTGCCAGCAGCTTAGGAGGTGGGGGCCACTACGAGCAGTACTTC.

The sample holds one count of this clone. The chain recombines TRBV4-1 with TRBJ2-1; 9 bases match TRBD1. CDR3 length equals 16 residues. V gave up 4 bases and J gave up 3 bases; unmatched junction bases: 7. Germline lookup yields CDR1 MGHRA and CDR2 YSYEKL. CDR3 bases: TGCGCCAGCAGCCCCGCGGGACAGGGTATCTACAATGAGCAGTTCTTC. This codes for CASSPAGQGIYNEQFF.

The CDR3 reads CASSVTGGFNQPQHF. CDR3 in DNA: TGTGCCAGCAGCGTGACAGGGGGCTTCAATCAGCCCCAGCATTTT. The chain uses TRBV9 and TRBJ1-5, with 10 bases identical to TRBD1. The CDR3 consists of 15 residues. Trimming cost V 2 bases and J 3 bases; bases outside gene matches: 2. The V gene's germline CDR1 is SGDLS and CDR2 YYNGEE. The entire variable domain, with the rest obtained from reference TRBV9 and TRBJ1-5, is as follows: DSGVTQTPKHLITATGQRVTLRCSPRSGDLSVYWYQQSLDQGLQFLIQYYNGEERAKGNILERFSAQQFPDLHSELNLSSLELGDSALYFCASSVTGGFNQPQHFGDGTRLSIL.

This clone has just a few counts. The genes are TRBV7-9 and TRBJ2-1, with D tentatively TRBD2 (6 bases). Germline lookup yields CDR1 SEHNR and CDR2 FQNEAQ (reference sequence). V was shortened by 5 bases and J by 1 base, with 12 bases between the two germline ends. CDR3 length: 15 amino acids. CDR3 region: CASSPTAGSYNEQFF. CDR3 DNA: TGTGCCAGCAGCCCCACGGCGGGATCCTACAATGAGCAGTTCTTC.